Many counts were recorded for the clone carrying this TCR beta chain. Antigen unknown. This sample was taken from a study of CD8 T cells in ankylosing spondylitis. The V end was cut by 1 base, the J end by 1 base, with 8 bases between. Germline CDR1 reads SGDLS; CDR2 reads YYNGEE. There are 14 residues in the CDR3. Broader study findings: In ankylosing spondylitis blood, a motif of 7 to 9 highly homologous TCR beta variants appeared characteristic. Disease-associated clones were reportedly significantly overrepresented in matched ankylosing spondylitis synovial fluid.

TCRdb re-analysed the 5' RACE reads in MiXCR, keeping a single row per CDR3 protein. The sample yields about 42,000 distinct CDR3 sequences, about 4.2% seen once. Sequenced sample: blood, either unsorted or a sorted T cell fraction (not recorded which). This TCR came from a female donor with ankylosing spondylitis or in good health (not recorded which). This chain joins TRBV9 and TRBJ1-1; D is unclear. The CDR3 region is CASSVSHGNTEAFF. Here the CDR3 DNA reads TGTGCCAGCAGCGTATCTCATGGGAACACTGAAGCTTTCTTT.